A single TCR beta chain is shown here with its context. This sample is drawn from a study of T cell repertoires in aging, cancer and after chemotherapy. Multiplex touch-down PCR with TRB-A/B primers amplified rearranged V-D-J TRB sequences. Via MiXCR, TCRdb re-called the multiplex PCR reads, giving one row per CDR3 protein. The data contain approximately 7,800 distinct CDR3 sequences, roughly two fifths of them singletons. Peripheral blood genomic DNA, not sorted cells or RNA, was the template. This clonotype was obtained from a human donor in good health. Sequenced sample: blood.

CDR3 nucleotide sequence: TGTGCCAGCAGTAAAACCGGCAATCAGCCCCAGCATTTT. Translated: CASSKTGNQPQHF. The genes are TRBV6-5 and TRBJ1-5; D is uncertain. Per the germline V gene, CDR1 is MNHEY and CDR2 is SVGAGI. The germline V and J ends were trimmed by 5 bases and 2 bases, with 7 bases remaining between them. The CDR3 consists of 13 residues.